This T cell receptor beta chain was sequenced in a study of T cells in Graves' hyperthyroidism and ophthalmopathy. This clonotype was seen a handful of times. Amplification of TCR beta CDR3 regions was performed using RNA transcripts as template. HTBI primers were the set used in a first-round RT-PCR of the TCR CDR3. MiXCR, applied by TCRdb to the multiplex PCR reads, yields one record per CDR3 protein. The sample records about 560,000 distinct CDR3 sequences, around 17% being singletons. V lost 5 bases and J lost 3; bases outside the gene matches: 14. CDR1 is SEHNR and CDR2 is FQNEAQ in the germline V gene (reference sequence). The CDR3 loop spans 18 amino acids.

This receptor was identified in a woman younger than 35 with Graves' hyperthyroidism. The chain employs TRBV7-9 and TRBJ2-1, with 9 bases fitting TRBD2. Sequencing was done on a sample of blood. The CDR3 is CASSHRGFAGGIYNEQFF. The CDR3 bases are TGTGCCAGCAGCCATAGGGGTTTCGCGGGGGGGATCTACAATGAGCAGTTCTTC.